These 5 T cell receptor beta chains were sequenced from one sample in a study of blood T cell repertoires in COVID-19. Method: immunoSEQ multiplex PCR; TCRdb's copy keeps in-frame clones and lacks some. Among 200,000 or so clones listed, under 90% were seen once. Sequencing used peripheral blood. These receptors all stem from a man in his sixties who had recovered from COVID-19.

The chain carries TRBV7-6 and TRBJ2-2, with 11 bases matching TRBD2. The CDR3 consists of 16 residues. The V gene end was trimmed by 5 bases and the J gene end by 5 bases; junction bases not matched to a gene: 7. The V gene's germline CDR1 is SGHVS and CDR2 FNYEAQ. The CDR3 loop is CASSPPGLAETGELFF. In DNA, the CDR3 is TGTGCCAGCAGCCCCCCGGGACTAGCGGAGACCGGGGAGCTGTTTTTT.

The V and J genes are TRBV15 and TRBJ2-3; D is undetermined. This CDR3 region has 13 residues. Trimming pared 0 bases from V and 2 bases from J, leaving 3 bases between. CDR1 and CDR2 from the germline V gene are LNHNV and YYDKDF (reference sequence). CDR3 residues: CATSRDYTDTQYF. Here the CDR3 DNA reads TGTGCCACCAGCAGAGATTACACAGATACGCAGTATTTT.

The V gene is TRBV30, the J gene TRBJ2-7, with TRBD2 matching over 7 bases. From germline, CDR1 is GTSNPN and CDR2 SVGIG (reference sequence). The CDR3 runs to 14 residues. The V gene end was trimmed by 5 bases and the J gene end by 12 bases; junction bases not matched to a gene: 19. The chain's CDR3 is CAWYTLSGTRAGYF. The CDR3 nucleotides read TGTGCCTGGTATACTTTAAGCGGGACTCGAGCGGGGTACTTC.

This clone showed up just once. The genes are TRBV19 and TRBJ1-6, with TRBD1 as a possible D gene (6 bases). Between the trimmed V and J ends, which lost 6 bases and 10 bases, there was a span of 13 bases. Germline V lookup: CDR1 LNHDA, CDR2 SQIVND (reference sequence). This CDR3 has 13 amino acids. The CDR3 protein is CASRATGSSPLHF. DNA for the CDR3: TGTGCCAGTAGAGCGACAGGCTCCTCACCCCTCCACTTT.

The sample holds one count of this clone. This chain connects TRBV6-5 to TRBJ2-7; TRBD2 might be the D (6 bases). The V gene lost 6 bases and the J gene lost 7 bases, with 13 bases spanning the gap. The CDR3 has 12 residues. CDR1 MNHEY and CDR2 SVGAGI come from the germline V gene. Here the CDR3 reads CASRQGAGEQYF. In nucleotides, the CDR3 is TGTGCCAGCAGACAAGGGGCGGGGGAGCAGTACTTC.